This T cell receptor (beta chain) was sequenced in a study of cytomegalovirus exposure and HLA in healthy donors listed by TCRdb under 2017. Broadly, across the study: An earlier analysis of several hundred of the donors reported 250 to 300 Gb of sequence data and more than 90 million unique TCR beta sequences from 190 million or so T cells. All discovery cohort repertoires had been generated using a single sequencing platform. Class I and class II HLA loci were covered by the typing at four-digit resolution. In the later analysis, no new phenotypic data were used to find candidate immune exposures; instead, reliance was placed on TCR beta sequences and their occurrence across donors. The T cell repertoires of some 670 subjects were profiled by immunosequencing and related to cytomegalovirus serostatus. Typing coverage differed by locus: A, B, C, DRB1 and DQB1 were typed in about 620-640 donors, DQA1 in 522, DPA1 in 600 to 610, and DPB1 in 400 to 480. Because of strong linkage in the cohort, four to six DR-DQ haplotypes were treated as single units for association and clustering. In addition to the first cohort of 666 subjects, a separate validation cohort of approximately 130 different subjects was used. An earlier analysis of some 600 of the donors applied high-throughput TCR beta sequencing to assess whether each TCR beta V gene segment acted as functional or pseudogenic. Of the roughly 400 genotyped donors, 75% to 85% were placed in the genetic ancestry cluster associated with self-reported Caucasian donors. In a later genetic analysis, genome-wide SNP genotypes for about 65% of the roughly 700 donors were used, and that subset was treated as a discovery cohort. On average, over 200,000 unique TCR beta nucleotide sequences were sequenced per donor among a few hundred genotyped donors of the cohort, with roughly 18% of those sequences being non-productive. An early release that covered roughly 600 HLA-typed donors contained approximately 290 gigabases of sequencing data and about 84 million unique TCR sequences. The study aimed to test whether signatures of past pathogen exposure could be identified by cataloging public T cell receptors. A later analysis re-examined previously published TCR beta repertoires from more than 550 donors and added high-resolution HLA genotyping to investigate patterns of TCR occurrence. High-throughput TCR immunosequencing, statistical association of individual TCRs with disease status, and machine learning were combined to predict cytomegalovirus infection status. Donor age, sex, ethnicity and CMV serostatus were collected together with the repertoire data. The study at large found these results: Sequencing depth was assumed to be roughly uniform across donors in the presence/absence analyses, though that assumption may not hold. Most TCR sequences were observed very rarely across donors, whereas some public TCRs were present in many individuals. According to the authors, the approach could potentially be generalized to other disease states and immunological phenotypes. A few of the identified cytomegalovirus-associated TCR beta chains were confirmed in vitro to be specific for cytomegalovirus antigens. Linkage disequilibrium might explain the correlated functional status among segregating V segments, but an unknown experimental factor could not be ruled out. A cluster of highly shared sequence variants was judged likely to be a technical artifact of the sequencing pipeline. For the cohort, immune exposure information was limited to CMV serostatus. In a later analysis, HLA-associated TCR beta chains were found to be more clonally expanded and to have lower generation probabilities than equally common non-associated chains. Because some donors lacked HLA typing at each locus, the association tests relied only on the typed subset. An earlier analysis of some 560 of the donors showed that most TCR beta V segments appeared in productive rearrangements either about 87% or about 30% of the time, which broadly matched IMGT annotations. The classifier was reported to diagnose cytomegalovirus status with high specificity and sensitivity in both the original and validation cohorts. In this cohort, only TCR beta chains were sequenced, and detectable features were limited by the absence of alpha or paired-chain data. A further reported finding was that TCR beta sequences accurately predicted the HLA-A and HLA-B alleles for most subjects in the first cohort. According to a later genetic analysis, donors in an Asian-associated ancestry cluster had fewer N-insertions in productive TCRs than the approximately 690-donor mean. Specific HLA alleles were associated with 18,000 or so TCR beta sequences at a false discovery rate of 0.05 in a later analysis. The 87-base-pair reads could not distinguish some IMGT-functional V segments, including TRBV6-2 and TRBV6-3, so those segments were excluded. Assigning TCR associations to individual alleles was difficult when HLA alleles, especially DR and DQ, strongly co-occurred. The earlier analysis of 587 of the donors excluded around 17 rarely observed V segments, including chromosome 9 orphons, because counts were too low. In a later analysis, the rate of TCR association differed among HLA loci, with DRB1 alleles having the most associated TCRs and HLA-C alleles having the fewest. Several of the top co-occurrence clusters appeared to be linked to parvovirus B19, influenza, CMV and Epstein-Barr virus, according to a later analysis. Most CMV-associated TCR beta chains appeared to be HLA-restricted in a later analysis, and the HLA associations seemed to be driven largely by CMV exposure. The study listed 164 TCR beta chains as associated with cytomegalovirus. A later genetic analysis associated a missense DCLRE1C variant with V-gene and J-gene trimming of TCR beta chains, and an independent cohort replicated the association.

For this clone: The target of this receptor is not known. Nothing much larger sits one base from this clone, and base qualities are not available.

CDR1 and CDR2 are drawn from the germline V gene (reference sequence): LNHDA, SQIVND. The CDR3 measures 14 amino acids from cysteine to phenylalanine. Only the CDR3 DNA stays, 42 bases, in frame from base 1. V and J are trimmed by 11 bases and 0 bases, and the gene matches miss 9 bases of the junction. The library was generated by the immunoSEQ multiplex PCR assay. For the multiplex PCR, a mixture combining 60 forward primers for TCR Vbeta segments and 13 reverse primers for TCR Jbeta segments was used. The CDR3 region of rearranged TCR beta genes was amplified from genomic DNA with a multiplex PCR assay. The amplified TCR beta libraries were sequenced on the Illumina HiSeq System as 87-base-pair reads. On the authors' methods: A later analysis tallied some 79 million unique TCR beta chains across the 640 or so repertoires, and some 10 million of those chains were shared by two or more donors. Raw reads were error-corrected and collapsed into unique sequences by a nearest-neighbor algorithm in which closely related sequences were merged to remove PCR and sequencing errors. To assign V, D and J gene segments, CDR3 sequences were aligned to IMGT reference sequences. For a sequence to be retained, a match of at least six nucleotides was required to both a V gene segment and a J gene segment. A rearrangement was called productive if the CDR3 had no stop codons and remained in frame with V and J, and every other rearrangement was called non-productive. Following IMGT convention, CDR3 was defined as the stretch from the second conserved V-encoded cysteine to the conserved J-encoded phenylalanine. In an earlier analysis of 550 to 650 of the donors, sequences lacking an unambiguous match to a single V gene segment were excluded. In an earlier analysis of more than 500 of the donors, a V segment was called functional when productive rearrangements were above 56.7%, and segregating when the standard deviation between donors exceeded 5%. A statistical classification framework was built to diagnose cytomegalovirus status from the catalog of TCR beta chain sequences. A later analysis assigned V and J genes by comparing TCR nucleotide sequences with IMGT/GENE-DB human TR gene sequences. Using the TCRdist pipeline, a later analysis assigned CDR3 sequences along with most-parsimonious VDJ recombination scenarios. A later analysis defined each TCR beta chain by its CDR3 amino acid sequence plus V-gene family, and excluded reads lacking a unique V-gene family. A later analysis removed 500 to 600 highly shared, low-generation-probability nucleotide sequences to deal with suspected cross-contamination and a sequencing artifact. A later analysis calculated a clonal expansion index for each public chain from normalized within-repertoire ranks of inferred template counts. In a later analysis, generation probabilities were computed using a VDJ recombination model fitted to out-of-frame rearrangements, and the results were checked against IGoR. In a later analysis, TCR-TCR, TCR-HLA and TCR-CMV co-occurrence was scored with hypergeometric tests, and a repertoire-size bias correction was applied to TCR pairs. To estimate false discovery rates, a later analysis permuted the HLA or CMV assignments 20 times. A later analysis grouped co-occurring TCRs with DBSCAN, adding TCRdist sequence similarity when clustering within HLA-allele-positive subsets. For co-occurrence clustering, repertoires with fewer than 30,000 or more than 120,000 public chains were excluded, along with five repertoires with anomalous nucleotide sharing. The table comes from immuneACCESS by way of TCRdb, which keeps in-frame sequences with V and J called. Part of the clones is missing from these tables; in studies checked, under half for an unresolved V gene and the rest for unknown reasons. That table is the source of V, J and clone size, and D and trimming were worked out from the DNA. For this sample there are some 150,000 clones; 60% to 80% appear just once. The top ten clonotypes cover less than 4.5% of the sample.

In total, approximately 690 healthy bone marrow donors made up the cohort. At the time of sampling, all cohort members were nominally healthy, though unrecorded immune exposures were likely present. The donor tested CMV seropositive, placing the donor among the approximately 290 seropositive members of the cohort. A peripheral blood sample was collected from each donor, and TCR beta sequencing was performed on peripheral blood mononuclear cells. Genomic DNA was extracted from the blood cell samples with the Qiagen DNeasy Blood Extraction Kit. Sequencing was performed on PBMCs. The clonotype comes from a man aged 30 to 39 in good health and CMV-seropositive. In this chain, TRBV19 is recombined with TRBJ1-2, and 7 bases in between align with TRBD1. The DNA is TGTGCCTCTACCACAGGGGCCCCTAACTATGGCTACACCTTC. The resulting protein is CASTTGAPNYGYTF.